This TCR beta chain was identified during a study of T-cell reconstitution after alpha-beta-depleted transplantation in children. Study-level results: Newly made T cells mostly supplied T-cell counts and diversity one year after transplant.

Concerning this clonotype: Its antigen is currently unknown.

Unique molecular identifiers featured in how the TCRbeta library was prepared. TCRdb fed the PCR reads into MiXCR, producing one record per CDR3 protein. Of fewer than 1 million distinct CDR3 sequences in the sample, roughly 15% were seen once. J lost 5 bases, V lost 4 bases, and 9 bases had no gene match. The CDR3 contains 17 residues. From germline, CDR1 is KGHDR and CDR2 SFDVKD. The chain uses TRBV24-1 and TRBJ2-2, with 10 bases that match TRBD1. Sequencing was performed on PBMCs, mostly from graft donor cells, taken 360 days after TCRalphabeta/CD19-depleted stem cell transplant. This TCR came from a male patient aged 10 to 17 who had a stem cell transplant for acute lymphoblastic leukemia, so the T cells may come from the graft donor. The CDR3 here is CATSEAPGQGQTGELFF. The CDR3 region has the DNA TGTGCCACCAGTGAAGCTCCGGGACAGGGGCAAACCGGGGAGCTGTTTTTT.